The 10 T cell receptor beta chains listed next were all sequenced from one sample in a study of ipilimumab plus nivolumab after autologous stem cell transplantation. TCRdb's table, derived via immunoSEQ multiplex PCR, lists solely in-frame clones and lacks some. The sample carries about 10,000 clones, approximately 72% recorded once. This material consisted of PBMCs, taken in a trial of ipilimumab plus nivolumab as post-transplant consolidation. These TCRs come from a male donor with diffuse large B-cell lymphoma.

This clone was recorded only once. The chain is built from TRBV28 and TRBJ2-3; D gene unclear. The V and J ends lost 4 bases and 5 bases respectively, with 16 bases between them. CDR3 length: 15 residues. Per germline, CDR1 MDHEN and CDR2 SYDVKM. The CDR3 loop is CASSSTISVGDTQYF. The CDR3 DNA sequence: TGTGCCAGCAGTTCCACCATCTCTGTAGGAGATACGCAGTATTTT.

This sequence joins TRBV7-9 and TRBJ2-5; 8 nucleotides match TRBD2. The germline V gene encodes CDR1 SEHNR and CDR2 FQNEAQ (reference sequence). The CDR3 is 14 amino acids. Germline trimming cut 4 bases from V and 7 bases from J; bases unmatched to any gene: 8. The CDR3 region is CASSSGTRGGTQYF. CDR3 coding DNA: TGTGCCAGCAGCTCAGGGACTAGAGGCGGGACCCAGTACTTC.

The chain is built from TRBV6-1 and TRBJ2-5; D is perhaps TRBD2 (5 bases). The V end lost 1 base, the J end lost 6 bases, and 9 bases lay between the germline ends. CDR1 and CDR2 (germline): MNHNS, SASEGT. This CDR3 spans 13 amino acids. The CDR3 bases are TGTGCCAGCAGTGAAGTCAAGCGGCAGACCCAGTACTTC. It translates to CASSEVKRQTQYF.

This clone was observed a single time. The chain joins TRBV2 to TRBJ2-2, with a possible D match to TRBD1 (8 bases). The germline V and J ends were trimmed by 6 bases and 0 bases, with 14 bases remaining between them. This CDR3 comprises 16 residues. Germline CDR1 reads SNHLY; CDR2 reads FYNNEI. The CDR3: CASSEQGGSNTGELFF. The CDR3 region has the DNA TGTGCCAGCAGCGAACAGGGGGGGTCGAACACCGGGGAGCTGTTTTTT.

This chain uses TRBV6-1 with TRBJ1-1; D ambiguous. This CDR3 is built from 13 residues. Trimming left V 2 bases short and J 4 bases short, with 8 bases between. The germline gives CDR1 MNHNS, CDR2 SASEGT. The CDR3 here is CASSEKWGTEAFF. CDR3 nucleotide sequence: TGTGCCAGCAGTGAAAAATGGGGCACTGAAGCTTTCTTT.

This chain uses TRBV5-6 with TRBJ2-5; no clear D. The DNA end favors TRBJ2-7, so the J call may be wrong. Germline-derived CDR1 and CDR2 are SGHDT and YYEEEE. The CDR3 spans 13 residues. CDR3 nucleotide sequence: TGTGCCAGCAGCTTAGAGGAGACCTACGAGCAGTACTTC. Residues: CASSLEETYEQYF.

CDR3 sequence reads: CASSWDSNPNSPLHF. Here the CDR3 DNA reads TGTGCCAGCAGCTGGGACAGTAACCCTAATTCACCCCTCCACTTT. V gene TRBV5-4 combines with J gene TRBJ1-6; 7 nucleotides line up with TRBD1. V shed 3 bases, J shed 6 bases, and the junction held 6 bases outside the gene matches. CDR3 length: 15 residues. Germline V lookup: CDR1 SGHNT, CDR2 YYREEE (reference sequence).

Note on this clone: At the DNA level, this CDR3 is encoded by other sequences in the same sample as well. The gene calls are TRBV28 and TRBJ2-7, with D maybe TRBD1 (5 bases). Germline CDR1 and CDR2: MDHEN and SYDVKM. The V end lost 6 bases, the J end lost 5 bases, and 17 bases lay between the germline ends. CDR3 length equals 14 residues. CDR3 sequence reads: CASSHGQVFHEQYF. The CDR3 nucleotides read TGTGCCAGCAGCCATGGACAAGTGTTCCACGAGCAGTACTTC.

This clone showed up just a few times. The rearrangement links TRBV21-1 to TRBJ2-6; whether TRBD2, the table's D call, matches the DNA was not checked. TRBV21-1 is a documented pseudogene. The CDR3 spans 14 residues. DNA for the CDR3: TGTGCCAGCAGCAAAGGGAGTGGGGCCAACGTCCTGACTTTC. This codes for CASSKGSGANVLTF.

This clone was picked up a small number of times. CDR3 amino acids: CASSSPAGDKGYTF. The CDR3 region has the DNA TGTGCCAGCAGTTCCCCGGCGGGTGACAAGGGCTACACCTTC. The chain is built from TRBV28 and TRBJ1-2; no definite D call. The germline V and J ends were trimmed by 4 bases and 8 bases, with 17 bases remaining between them. Germline CDR1 and CDR2: MDHEN and SYDVKM. The CDR3 covers 14 residues.